The sequence of this T cell receptor beta chain was determined in a study of cytomegalovirus exposure and HLA in healthy donors. Study conclusions and caveats: Previously analyzed data showed that most TCR beta V segments were productive at a frequency of about 90% or about 30%.

A word on this clone: What it recognizes is unknown.

PCR was performed using 60 Vbeta and 13 Jbeta primers. Data came from immunoSEQ multiplex PCR; TCRdb stores just in-frame clones and leaves some out. The sample lists fewer than 200,000 clones; more than 65% were seen once. The V segment lost 0 bases and the J segment 11 bases; nucleotides outside the gene matches: 9. CDR3 length: 14 amino acids. CDR1 SGHRS and CDR2 YFSETQ come from the germline V gene. The V and J genes are TRBV5-1 and TRBJ1-1; 8 bases are a match to TRBD1. The sample was PBMCs. The sequence came from a woman aged 25 to 45 in good health and CMV-seronegative. The CDR3 sequence: CASSLVYRGDDAFF. The CDR3 region has the DNA TGCGCCAGCAGCTTGGTGTACAGGGGGGACGATGCTTTCTTT.